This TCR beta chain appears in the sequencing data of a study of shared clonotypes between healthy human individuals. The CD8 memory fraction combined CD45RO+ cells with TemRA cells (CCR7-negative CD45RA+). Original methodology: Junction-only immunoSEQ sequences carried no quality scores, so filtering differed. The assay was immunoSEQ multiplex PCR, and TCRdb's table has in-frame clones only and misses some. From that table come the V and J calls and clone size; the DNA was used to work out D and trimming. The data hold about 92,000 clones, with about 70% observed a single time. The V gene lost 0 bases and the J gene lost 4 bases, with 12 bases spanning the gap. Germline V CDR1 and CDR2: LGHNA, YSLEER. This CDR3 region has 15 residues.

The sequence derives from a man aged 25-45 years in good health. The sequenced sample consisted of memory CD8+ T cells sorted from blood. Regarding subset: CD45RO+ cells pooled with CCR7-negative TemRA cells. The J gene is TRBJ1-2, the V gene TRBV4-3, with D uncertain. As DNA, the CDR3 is TGCGCCAGCAGCCAAGATCTGCCAGGAGCCTATGGCTACACCTTC. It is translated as CASSQDLPGAYGYTF.